This section outlines one TCR beta chain sequence together with its context. Its target antigen remains unknown. No much larger clone is present one base from it, and per-base qualities are unavailable. After approximately 11 days of culture, CD4+ T cells were isolated with the EasySep CD4+ T cell isolation kit. Each participant received two doses of an mRNA SARS-CoV-2 vaccine, either BNT162b2 or mRNA-1273. None of the healthy vaccine recipients had a prior SARS-CoV-2 infection, which was confirmed by nucleocapsid antibody tests that came back negative both before and after vaccination. On days 3 and 7, half of the culture medium was replaced with fresh IL-2-containing medium. Unless noted otherwise, every peptide stimulation condition was grown in triplicate wells. PBMC were separated from whole blood using Ficoll-Paque Plus gradient centrifugation and were then either cryopreserved at -140C or used fresh. The QIAamp micro DNA kit was used to extract genomic DNA from the cultured CD4+ T cells.

The library relied on the immunoSEQ multiplex PCR assay. DNA from the cultured and isolated CD4+ T cells underwent TCR beta CDR3 sequencing. The source study handled its data this way. The analysis removed non-productive TCR sequences, trimmed reads to the CDR3 region, and retained only CDR3s that were 7 or more amino acids long. Antigen-specific clonotypes were identified with the MANAFEST web app by comparing expansion in peptide wells against reference cultures. To be called positive, a clone needed expansion at FDR<0.05 compared with the reference and with all other wells, an odds ratio greater than 5, and a frequency greater than 0.1% in two replicate wells. Clonotypes significantly expanded in SARS-CoV-2 spike wells and in at least one common cold coronavirus spike condition were defined as cross-reactive. CDR3 similarity was assessed by Levenshtein distance using the stringdist R package, and unrooted trees were constructed with ape in R 3.6.1. Imported from immuneACCESS, the table was reduced by TCRdb to in-frame sequences with V and J called. These copies leave out some clones; in studies compared against another copy, an unresolved V gene accounts for under half, and the cause of the remainder is not known. V, J and clone size reflect that table, while D and trimming were determined from the DNA. The sample yields approximately 57,000 clones; around four fifths were counted once. The ten largest clones represent about 4.6% of the sample.

The source of the sample is a study of vaccination effects on CD4 cells after COVID-19 (dated by TCRdb to 2021 to 2024). For context, the study as a whole: To identify antigen-specific CD4+ T cell clonotypes by their expansion, the ViraFEST assay first stimulated PBMC with viral peptide pools and then applied TCR sequencing. Post-vaccine samples across the study were collected a median of 72 days after the second dose, with a range of 14 to 241. Each well held two million PBMC cultured in IMDM containing approximately 5% human AB serum, roughly 9.6 IU/ml IL-2 and gentamicin, along with about 9.3 ug/ml peptides. SARS-CoV-2 spike-specific CD4+ TCR repertoires from before and after mRNA vaccination were compared in COVID-19 convalescent patients and in infection-naive vaccine recipients. The full study included some 10 COVID-19 convalescent patients and several SARS-CoV-2-naive healthy vaccine recipients. Cultures from other donors in the study were sequenced using the Oncomine TCR Beta short-read assay on an Illumina iSeq 100. What the study reported, not specific to this receptor: In healthy vaccine recipients, vaccine-induced clones were almost all SARS-CoV-2 mono-reactive, with only 1 of 255 cross-reactive with common cold coronaviruses. Marked clonal contraction was observed in both infection-induced and vaccine-induced clones at late post-vaccination timepoints, consistent with waning T cell responses. Only a small number of convalescent patients were included, and no early post-infection timepoints were available, which limited the study.

This receptor was taken from a human donor who received a COVID-19 vaccine. The material sequenced was CD4+ T cells from PBMCs cultured without peptide, taken after COVID-19 vaccination.

The DNA sequence is as follows: TGTGCCAGCTCACCTAACGGGGTGTACGAGCAGTACTTC. Its protein reads: CASSPNGVYEQYF. The sequence joins TRBV18 to TRBJ2-7, with a tentative D gene TRBD2 over 5 matching bases. V is pared back by 3 bases and J by 4 bases, with 10 bases lying between the germline termini. CDR3 length: 13 amino acids, cysteine to phenylalanine. Just CDR3 DNA is preserved here, 39 bases in frame from base 1. CDR1 and CDR2 (KGHSH, LQKENI) derive from the germline V gene.